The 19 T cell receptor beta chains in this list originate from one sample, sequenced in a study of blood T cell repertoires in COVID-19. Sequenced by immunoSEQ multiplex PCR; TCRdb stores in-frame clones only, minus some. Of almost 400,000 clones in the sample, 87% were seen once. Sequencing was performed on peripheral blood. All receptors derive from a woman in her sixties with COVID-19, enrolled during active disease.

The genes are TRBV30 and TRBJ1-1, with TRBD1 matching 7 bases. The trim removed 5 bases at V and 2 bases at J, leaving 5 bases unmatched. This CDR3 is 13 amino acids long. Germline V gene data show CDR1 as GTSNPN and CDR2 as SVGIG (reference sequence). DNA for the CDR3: TGTGCCTGGTACCAGGGGGGAAACACTGAAGCTTTCTTT. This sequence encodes CAWYQGGNTEAFF.

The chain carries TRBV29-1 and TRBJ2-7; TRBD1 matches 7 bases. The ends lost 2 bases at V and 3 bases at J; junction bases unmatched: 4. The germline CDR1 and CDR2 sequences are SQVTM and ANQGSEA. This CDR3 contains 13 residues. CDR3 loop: CSVESRQGYEQYF. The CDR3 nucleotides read TGCAGCGTTGAAAGCCGACAGGGCTACGAGCAGTACTTC.

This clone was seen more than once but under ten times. The CDR3 nucleotides are TGTGCCATCAGCCCTACAGGGGAGAGTCAGCCCCAGCATTTT. As protein: CAISPTGESQPQHF. The chain recombines TRBV10-3 with TRBJ1-5; 7 bases are shared with TRBD1. The length of the CDR3 is 14 residues. Germline CDR1 reads ENHRY; CDR2 reads SYGVKD. V shed 6 bases and J 6 bases; nucleotides not matched to a gene: 8.

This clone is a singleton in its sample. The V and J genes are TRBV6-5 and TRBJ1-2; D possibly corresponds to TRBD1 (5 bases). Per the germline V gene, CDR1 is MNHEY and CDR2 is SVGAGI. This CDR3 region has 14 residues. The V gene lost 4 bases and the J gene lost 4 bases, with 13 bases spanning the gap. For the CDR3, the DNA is TGTGCCAGCAGTTGGTTAGGGGCTGGCTATGGCTACACCTTC. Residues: CASSWLGAGYGYTF.

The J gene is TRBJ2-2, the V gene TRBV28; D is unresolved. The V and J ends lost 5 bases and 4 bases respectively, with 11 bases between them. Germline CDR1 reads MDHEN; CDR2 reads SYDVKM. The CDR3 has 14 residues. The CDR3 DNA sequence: TGTGCCAGCAGTCCCGGCAGGTCCACCGGGGAGCTGTTTTTT. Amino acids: CASSPGRSTGELFF.

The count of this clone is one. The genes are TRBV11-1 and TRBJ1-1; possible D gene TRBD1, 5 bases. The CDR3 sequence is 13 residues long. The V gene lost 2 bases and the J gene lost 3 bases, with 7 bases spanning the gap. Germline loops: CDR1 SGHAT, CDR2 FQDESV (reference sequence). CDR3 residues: CASSLQGHTEAFF. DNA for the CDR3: TGTGCCAGCAGCTTACAGGGTCACACTGAAGCTTTCTTT.

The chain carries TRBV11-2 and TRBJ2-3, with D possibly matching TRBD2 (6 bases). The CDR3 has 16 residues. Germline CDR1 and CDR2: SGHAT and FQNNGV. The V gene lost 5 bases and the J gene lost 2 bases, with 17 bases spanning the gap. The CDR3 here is CASSPLPGTSTDTQYF. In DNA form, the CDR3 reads TGTGCCAGCAGCCCGCTCCCCGGGACTTCCACAGATACGCAGTATTTT.

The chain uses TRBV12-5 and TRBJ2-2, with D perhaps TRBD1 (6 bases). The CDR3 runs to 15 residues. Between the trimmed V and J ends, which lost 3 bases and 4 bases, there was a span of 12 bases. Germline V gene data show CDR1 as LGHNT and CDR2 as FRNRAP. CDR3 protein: CASGLQGRSTGELFF. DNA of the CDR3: TGTGCTAGTGGTTTACAGGGCAGGAGCACCGGGGAGCTGTTTTTT.

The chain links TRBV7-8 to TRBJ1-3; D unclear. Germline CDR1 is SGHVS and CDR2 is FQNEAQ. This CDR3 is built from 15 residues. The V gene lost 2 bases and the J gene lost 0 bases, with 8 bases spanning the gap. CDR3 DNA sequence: TGTGCCAGCAGCTTACAGGCAACCTCTGGAAACACCATATATTTT. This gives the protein CASSLQATSGNTIYF.

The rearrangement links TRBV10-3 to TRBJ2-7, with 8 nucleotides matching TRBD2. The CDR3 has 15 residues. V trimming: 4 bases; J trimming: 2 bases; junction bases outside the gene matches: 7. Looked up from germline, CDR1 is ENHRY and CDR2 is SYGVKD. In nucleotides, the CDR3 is TGTGCCATCAGTGCCGGGGGGGCCAAGACCTACGAGCAGTACTTC. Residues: CAISAGGAKTYEQYF.

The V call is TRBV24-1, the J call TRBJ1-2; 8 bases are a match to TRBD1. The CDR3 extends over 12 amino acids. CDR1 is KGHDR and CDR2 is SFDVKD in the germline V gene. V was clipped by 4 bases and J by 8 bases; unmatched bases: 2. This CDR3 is CATSERQGGYTF. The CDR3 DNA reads TGTGCCACCAGTGAAAGACAGGGGGGCTACACCTTC.

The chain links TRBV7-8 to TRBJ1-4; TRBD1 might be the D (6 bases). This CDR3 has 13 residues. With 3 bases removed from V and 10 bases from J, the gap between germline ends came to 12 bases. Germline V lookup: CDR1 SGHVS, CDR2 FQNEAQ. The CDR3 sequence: CASSFRTDTKLFF. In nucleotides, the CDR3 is TGTGCCAGCAGCTTCCGGACAGATACAAAACTGTTTTTT.

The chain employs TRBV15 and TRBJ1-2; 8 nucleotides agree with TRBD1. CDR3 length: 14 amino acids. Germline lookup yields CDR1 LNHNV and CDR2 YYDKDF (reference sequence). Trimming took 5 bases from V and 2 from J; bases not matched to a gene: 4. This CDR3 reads CATSLDRANYGYTF. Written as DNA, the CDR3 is TGTGCCACCAGCCTGGACAGGGCGAACTATGGCTACACCTTC.

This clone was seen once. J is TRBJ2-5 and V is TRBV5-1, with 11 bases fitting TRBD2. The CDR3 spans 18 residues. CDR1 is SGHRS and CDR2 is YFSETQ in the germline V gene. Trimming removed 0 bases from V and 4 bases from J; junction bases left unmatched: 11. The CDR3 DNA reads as TGCGCCAGCAGCTTGGTCCCACCTACTAGCGGGGGTTCAGAGACCCAGTACTTC. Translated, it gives CASSLVPPTSGGSETQYF.

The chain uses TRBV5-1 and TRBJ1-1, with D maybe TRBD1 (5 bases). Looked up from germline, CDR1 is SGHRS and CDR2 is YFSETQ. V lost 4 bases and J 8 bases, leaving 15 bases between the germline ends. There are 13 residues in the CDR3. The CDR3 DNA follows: TGCGCCAGCAGCATGGGGGAGGCCACCGAAGCTTTCTTT. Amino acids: CASSMGEATEAFF.

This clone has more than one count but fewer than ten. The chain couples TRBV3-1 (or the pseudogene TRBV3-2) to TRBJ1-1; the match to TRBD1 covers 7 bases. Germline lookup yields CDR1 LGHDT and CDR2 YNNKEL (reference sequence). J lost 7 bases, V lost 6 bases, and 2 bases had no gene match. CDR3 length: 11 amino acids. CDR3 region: CASRGGNEAFF. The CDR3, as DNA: TGTGCCAGCAGAGGGGGCAATGAAGCTTTCTTT.

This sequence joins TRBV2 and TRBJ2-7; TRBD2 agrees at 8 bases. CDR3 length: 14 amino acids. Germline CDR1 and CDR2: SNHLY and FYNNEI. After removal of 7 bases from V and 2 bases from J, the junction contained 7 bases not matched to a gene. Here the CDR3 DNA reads TGTGCCAGCATTCGAACGGGGGGGGCCTACGAGCAGTACTTC. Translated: CASIRTGGAYEQYF.

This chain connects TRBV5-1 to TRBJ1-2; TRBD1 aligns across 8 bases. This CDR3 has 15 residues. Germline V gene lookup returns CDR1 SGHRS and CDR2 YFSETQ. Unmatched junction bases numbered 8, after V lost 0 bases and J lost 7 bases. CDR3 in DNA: TGCGCCAGCAGCTTGGAAGTCCAGGGGGCAATTGGCTACACCTTC. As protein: CASSLEVQGAIGYTF. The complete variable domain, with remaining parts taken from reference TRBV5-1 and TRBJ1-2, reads KAGVTQTPRYLIKTRGQQVTLSCSPISGHRSVSWYQQTPGQGLQFLFEYFSETQRNKGNFPGRFSGRQFSNSRSEMNVSTLELGDSALYLCASSLEVQGAIGYTFGSGTRLTVV.

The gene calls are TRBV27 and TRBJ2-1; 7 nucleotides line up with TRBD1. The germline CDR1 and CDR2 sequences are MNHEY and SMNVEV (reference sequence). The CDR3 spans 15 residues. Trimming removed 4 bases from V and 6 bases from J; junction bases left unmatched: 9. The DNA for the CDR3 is TGTGCCAGCAGTTCCTGGACAGGTGCCCTCAATGAGCAGTTCTTC. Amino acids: CASSSWTGALNEQFF.